The rows below give T cell receptor beta chains drawn from one sample of a study of blood T cells in healthy people across ages. Each CDR3 protein is one row after TCRdb ran MiXCR on the 5' RACE reads. The sample yields hundreds of thousands of distinct CDR3 sequences, about 20% seen once. The specimen was blood. The receptors come from a man in his 70s in good health. The CDR3 runs from the conserved cysteine through the conserved F or W. D genes are given only for firm matches. Size is stated for part of the rows, as once, few or many counts, or as a class when the clone is expanded.

12 - TRBJ2-1 TRBD2 TRBV20-1 CSARRAGGEQFF TGCAGTGCTAGGAGGGCGGGGGGTGAGCAGTTCTTC
15 few TRBJ2-2 - TRBV27 CASSLFNGNTGELFF TGTGCCAGCAGTTTATTTAACGGGAACACCGGGGAGCTGTTTTTT
17 - TRBJ1-4 TRBD1 TRBV12-3/TRBV12-4 CASSPTLRQGAREKLFF TGTGCCAGCAGTCCAACACTCCGACAGGGGGCGAGGGAAAAACTGTTTTTT
17 few TRBJ1-2 TRBD1 TRBV4-3 CASSQEGAGTAAYGYTF TGCGCCAGCAGCCAAGAAGGGGCCGGGACAGCCGCCTATGGCTACACCTTC
16 - TRBJ2-3 - TRBV12-3/TRBV12-4 CASRARAGALKETQYF TGTGCCAGCAGAGCACGGGCAGGGGCGCTAAAGGAAACGCAGTATTTT
14 - TRBJ1-6 - TRBV5-6 CASSLYADNSPLHF TGTGCCAGCAGCTTGTACGCAGATAATTCACCCCTCCACTTT
18 - TRBJ2-5 TRBD2 TRBV28 CASSYRLAGAVGQETQYF TGTGCCAGCAGTTACAGACTAGCGGGGGCCGTGGGGCAAGAGACCCAGTACTTC
15 few TRBJ2-7 TRBD2 TRBV24-1 CATSDPRTSASQQYF TGTGCCACCAGTGATCCTCGCACTAGCGCCAGCCAGCAGTACTTC
14 few TRBJ1-4 - TRBV6-5 CASSFRHTNEKLFF TGTGCCAGCAGTTTTAGACATACTAATGAAAAACTGTTTTTT
12 - TRBJ2-1 - TRBV20-1 CSVASGHNEQFF TGCAGTGTCGCCAGCGGCCACAATGAGCAGTTCTTC
14 few TRBJ1-4 - TRBV3-1 CASSQEVGGEKLFF TGTGCCAGCAGCCAAGAGGTTGGTGGAGAAAAACTGTTTTTT
16 - TRBJ1-4 - TRBV6-2/TRBV6-3 CASSSLTEATNEKLFF TGTGCCAGCAGTTCTCTGACCGAAGCAACTAATGAAAAACTGTTTTTT
16 many TRBJ2-1 - TRBV5-1 CASSERGGSSYNEQFF TGCGCCAGCAGCGAACGAGGGGGGAGCTCCTACAATGAGCAGTTCTTC
14 few TRBJ1-2 - TRBV7-9 CASSPNRGAYGYTF TGTGCCAGCAGCCCGAACCGCGGGGCCTATGGCTACACCTTC
13 few TRBJ2-7 - TRBV29-1 CSAHVDSSYEQYF TGCAGCGCCCACGTGGACAGCTCCTACGAGCAGTACTTC
14 many TRBJ2-1 - TRBV29-1 CSVVGRLEGNEQFF TGCAGCGTTGTGGGACGCCTTGAGGGGAATGAGCAGTTCTTC
14 many TRBJ2-7 - TRBV6-5 CASSTQGPTYEQYF TGTGCCAGCAGTACACAGGGACCCACCTACGAGCAGTACTTC
14 - TRBJ2-5 - TRBV12-3/TRBV12-4 CASSFGGAQETQYF TGTGCCAGCAGTTTCGGCGGGGCCCAAGAGACCCAGTACTTC
13 - TRBJ1-2 - TRBV28 CASMIQGIYGYTF TGTGCCAGCATGATACAGGGAATCTATGGCTACACCTTC
15 - TRBJ2-3 - TRBV2 CASSADRAYTDTQYF TGTGCCAGCAGTGCTGATAGGGCCTACACAGATACGCAGTATTTT
14 - TRBJ2-3 - TRBV20-1 CSASQGQVTDTQYF TGCAGTGCTAGTCAAGGACAAGTCACAGATACGCAGTATTTT
14 few TRBJ2-3 - TRBV5-1 CASSLLAALDTQYF TGCGCCAGCAGCTTGCTTGCGGCTTTGGATACGCAGTATTTT
12 few TRBJ2-1 - TRBV25-1 CASSEQSREQFF TGTGCCAGCAGTGAACAGAGCAGAGAGCAGTTCTTC
13 many TRBJ1-2 TRBD1 TRBV29-1 CSVRDRGNYGYTF TGCAGCGTGAGGGACAGGGGGAATTATGGCTACACCTTC
17 few TRBJ1-4 TRBD1 TRBV18 CASSPVGQGAFNEKLFF TGTGCCAGCTCACCAGTGGGACAGGGGGCCTTTAATGAAAAACTGTTTTTT
13 - TRBJ1-2 - TRBV14 CASSRSQGTGYTF TGTGCCAGCAGCCGAAGCCAGGGAACAGGCTACACCTTC
17 few TRBJ2-1 TRBD2 TRBV28 CASSFSGLAGSYNEQFF TGTGCCAGCAGTTTCTCCGGACTAGCGGGGTCCTACAATGAGCAGTTCTTC
14 many TRBJ2-1 - TRBV29-1 CSVVIGGVYNEQFF TGCAGCGTTGTCATTGGAGGCGTTTACAATGAGCAGTTCTTC
14 - TRBJ2-5 - TRBV6-5 CASSYSWDTETQYF TGTGCCAGCAGTTACTCTTGGGACACAGAGACCCAGTACTTC
16 - TRBJ2-2 - TRBV6-1 CASSEIAGIVAGELFF TGTGCCAGCAGTGAAATAGCAGGGATTGTGGCCGGGGAGCTGTTTTTT
14 - TRBJ2-2 - TRBV28 CASSLAQTHGELFF TGTGCCAGCAGTTTAGCACAGACACATGGGGAGCTGTTTTTT
12 - TRBJ2-1 TRBD1 TRBV12-3/TRBV12-4 CASSSHRGEQFF TGTGCCAGCAGTTCTCACAGGGGAGAGCAGTTCTTC
11 - TRBJ1-4 - TRBV12-3/TRBV12-4 CASTYREKLFF TGTGCCAGCACCTATAGGGAGAAACTGTTTTTT
16 few TRBJ1-6 - TRBV6-6 CASSPEGNGYNSPLHF TGTGCCAGCAGCCCAGAAGGGAATGGATATAATTCACCCCTCCACTTT
14 few TRBJ1-1 - TRBV7-9 CASIRGGINTEAFF TGTGCCAGCATCCGGGGAGGTATCAACACTGAAGCTTTCTTT
15 - TRBJ2-7 TRBD1 TRBV20-1 CSARGGTGGNHEQYF TGCAGTGCCAGAGGAGGGACAGGGGGCAACCACGAGCAGTACTTC
15 few TRBJ2-1 TRBD2 TRBV12-3/TRBV12-4 CASSSGLASGDEQFF TGTGCCAGCAGTTCCGGACTAGCCAGTGGCGATGAGCAGTTCTTC
14 few TRBJ1-1 - TRBV5-1 CASSGGTPNTEAFF TGCGCCAGCAGCGGAGGGACACCGAACACTGAAGCTTTCTTT
14 - TRBJ2-7 - TRBV14 CASSQGTFPYEQYF TGTGCCAGCAGCCAAGGTACATTTCCCTACGAGCAGTACTTC
13 few TRBJ2-7 TRBD2 TRBV5-1 CASSSGRENEQYF TGCGCCAGCAGCTCAGGGAGGGAGAACGAGCAGTACTTC
14 - TRBJ1-2 - TRBV3-1 CASSHGGKDYGYTF TGTGCCAGCAGCCACGGGGGTAAGGACTATGGCTACACCTTC
13 - TRBJ1-4 - TRBV19 CASTPGWNEKLFF TGTGCCAGTACCCCGGGCTGGAATGAAAAACTGTTTTTT
14 - TRBJ1-3 - TRBV18 CASSPRESGNTIYF TGTGCCAGCTCACCAAGAGAGTCTGGAAACACCATATATTTT
15 - TRBJ2-1 TRBD2 TRBV20-1 CSAPKAGGVGNEQFF TGCAGTGCACCAAAAGCGGGGGGGGTAGGTAATGAGCAGTTCTTC
14 - TRBJ1-1 - TRBV19 CASSIQGPNTEAFF TGTGCCAGTAGTATTCAGGGCCCCAACACTGAAGCTTTCTTT
12 - TRBJ2-5 - TRBV7-2 CASSFTQETQYF TGTGCCAGCAGCTTCACCCAAGAGACCCAGTACTTC
14 few TRBJ2-4 - TRBV2 CASFRAKAKNIQYF TGTGCCAGCTTTCGCGCAAAAGCCAAAAACATTCAGTACTTC
15 - TRBJ2-4 - TRBV28 CASCPPGGTKNIQYF TGTGCCAGCTGCCCTCCCGGGGGAACCAAAAACATTCAGTACTTC
13 few TRBJ2-3 - TRBV24-1 CATSGGRGFMQYF TGTGCCACCAGTGGGGGTCGGGGGTTCATGCAGTATTTT
14 - TRBJ1-6 TRBD1 TRBV12-3/TRBV12-4 CASSYRGRNSPLHF TGTGCCAGCAGTTACAGGGGGCGTAATTCACCCCTCCACTTT
14 - TRBJ1-1 TRBD1 TRBV12-3/TRBV12-4 CASSHGTGTTEAFF TGTGCCAGCAGCCATGGGACAGGGACCACTGAAGCTTTCTTT
15 few TRBJ1-1 TRBD1 TRBV20-1 CSAVDRGRSNTEAFF TGCAGTGCTGTAGACAGGGGTAGGTCGAACACTGAAGCTTTCTTT
17 - TRBJ2-1 TRBD2 TRBV7-8 CASSLGGLAGTYNEQFF TGTGCCAGCAGCTTAGGAGGACTAGCGGGGACCTACAATGAGCAGTTCTTC
13 few TRBJ2-7 - TRBV3-1 CASRQSSGYEQYF TGTGCCAGCAGACAGAGTTCCGGCTACGAGCAGTACTTC
15 - TRBJ1-2 TRBD1 TRBV27 CASSPTGTGSGGYTF TGTGCCAGCAGTCCAACCGGGACAGGATCCGGTGGCTACACCTTC
14 - TRBJ2-3 - TRBV7-9 CASSSAGRADTQYF TGTGCCAGCAGCTCGGCGGGCAGGGCAGATACGCAGTATTTT
16 - TRBJ2-1 - TRBV11-2 CASSLELAQRGNEQFF TGTGCCAGCAGCTTGGAGCTAGCCCAAAGGGGCAATGAGCAGTTCTTC
11 few TRBJ1-3 - TRBV20-1 CSARTGNTIYF TGCAGTGCTCGGACTGGAAACACCATATATTTT